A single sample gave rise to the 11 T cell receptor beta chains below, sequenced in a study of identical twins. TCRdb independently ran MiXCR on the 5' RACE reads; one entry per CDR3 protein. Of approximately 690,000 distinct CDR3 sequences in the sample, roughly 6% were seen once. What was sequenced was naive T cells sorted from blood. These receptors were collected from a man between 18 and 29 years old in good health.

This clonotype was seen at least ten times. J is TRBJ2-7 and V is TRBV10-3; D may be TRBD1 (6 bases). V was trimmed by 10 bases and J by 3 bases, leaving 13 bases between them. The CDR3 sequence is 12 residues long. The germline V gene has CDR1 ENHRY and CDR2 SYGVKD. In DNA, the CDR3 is TGTGCCACGAAGGACAGACTCTACGAGCAGTACGTC. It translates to CATKDRLYEQYV.

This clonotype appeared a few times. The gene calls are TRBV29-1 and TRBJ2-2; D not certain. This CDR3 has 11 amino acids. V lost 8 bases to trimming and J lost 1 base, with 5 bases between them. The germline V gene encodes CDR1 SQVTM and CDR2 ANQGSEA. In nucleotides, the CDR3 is TGCAGCATCATGAACACCGGGGAGCTGTTTTTT. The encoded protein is CSIMNTGELFF.

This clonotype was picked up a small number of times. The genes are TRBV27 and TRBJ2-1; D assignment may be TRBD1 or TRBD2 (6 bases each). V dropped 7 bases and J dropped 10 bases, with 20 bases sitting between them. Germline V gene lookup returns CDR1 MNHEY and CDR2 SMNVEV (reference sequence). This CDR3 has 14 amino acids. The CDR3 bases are TGTGCCAGCATGAGGGACGGGGGCATCGGGGAGCAGTTCTTC. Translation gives CASMRDGGIGEQFF.

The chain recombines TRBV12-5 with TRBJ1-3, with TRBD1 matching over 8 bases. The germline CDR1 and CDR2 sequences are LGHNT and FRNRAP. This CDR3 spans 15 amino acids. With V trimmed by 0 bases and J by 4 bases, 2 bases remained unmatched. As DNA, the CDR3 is TGTGCTAGTGGTTTGGTGACAGGGGCGGGAAACACCATATATTTT. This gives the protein CASGLVTGAGNTIYF.

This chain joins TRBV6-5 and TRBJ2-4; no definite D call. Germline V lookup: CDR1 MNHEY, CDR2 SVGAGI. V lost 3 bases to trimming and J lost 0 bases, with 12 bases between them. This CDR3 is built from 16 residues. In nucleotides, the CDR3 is TGTGCCAGCAGTTATACGGCCGTTGGAGCCAAAAACATTCAGTACTTC. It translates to CASSYTAVGAKNIQYF.

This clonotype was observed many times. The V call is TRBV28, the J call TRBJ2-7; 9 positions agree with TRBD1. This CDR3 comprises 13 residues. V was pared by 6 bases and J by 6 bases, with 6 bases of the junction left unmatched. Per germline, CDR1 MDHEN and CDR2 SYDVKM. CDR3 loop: CASRSTGGGEQYV. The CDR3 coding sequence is TGTGCCAGCAGGTCGACAGGGGGAGGCGAGCAGTACGTC.

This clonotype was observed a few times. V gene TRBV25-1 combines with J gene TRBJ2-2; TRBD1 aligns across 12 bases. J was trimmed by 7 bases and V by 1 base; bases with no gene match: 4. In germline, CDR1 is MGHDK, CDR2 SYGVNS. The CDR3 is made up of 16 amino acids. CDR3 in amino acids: CASSEWGTGGNGELFF. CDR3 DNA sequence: TGTGCCAGCAGTGAATGGGGGACAGGGGGCAACGGGGAGCTGTTTTTT.

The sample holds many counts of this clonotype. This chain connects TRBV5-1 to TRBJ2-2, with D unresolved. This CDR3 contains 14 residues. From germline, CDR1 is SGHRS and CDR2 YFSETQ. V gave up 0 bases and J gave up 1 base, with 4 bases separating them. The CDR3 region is CASSLVKNTGELFF. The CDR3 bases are TGCGCCAGCAGCTTGGTCAAGAACACCGGGGAGCTGTTTTTT.

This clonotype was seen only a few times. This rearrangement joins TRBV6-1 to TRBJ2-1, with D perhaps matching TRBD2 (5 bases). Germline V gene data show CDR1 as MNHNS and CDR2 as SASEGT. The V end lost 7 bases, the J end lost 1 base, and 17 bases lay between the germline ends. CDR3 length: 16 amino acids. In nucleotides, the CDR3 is TGTGCCAGCAAACGACACCTCTCGGGATCCTACAATGAGCAGTTCTTC. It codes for CASKRHLSGSYNEQFF.

CDR3 sequence: CASTAGQPNYGYTF. The CDR3 nucleotides read TGTGCCAGCACCGCGGGACAGCCTAACTATGGCTACACCTTC. V usage is TRBV12-3 or TRBV12-4 and J usage is TRBJ1-2; 7 bases are shared with TRBD1. V was clipped by 7 bases and J by 0 bases; unmatched bases: 5. CDR3 length: 14 amino acids.

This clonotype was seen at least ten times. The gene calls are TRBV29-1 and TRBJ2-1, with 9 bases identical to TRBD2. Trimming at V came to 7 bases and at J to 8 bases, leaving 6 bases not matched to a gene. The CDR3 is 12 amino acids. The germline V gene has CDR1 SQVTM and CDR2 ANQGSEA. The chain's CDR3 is CSASGVPDEQFF. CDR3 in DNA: TGCAGCGCTAGCGGGGTCCCGGATGAGCAGTTCTTC.